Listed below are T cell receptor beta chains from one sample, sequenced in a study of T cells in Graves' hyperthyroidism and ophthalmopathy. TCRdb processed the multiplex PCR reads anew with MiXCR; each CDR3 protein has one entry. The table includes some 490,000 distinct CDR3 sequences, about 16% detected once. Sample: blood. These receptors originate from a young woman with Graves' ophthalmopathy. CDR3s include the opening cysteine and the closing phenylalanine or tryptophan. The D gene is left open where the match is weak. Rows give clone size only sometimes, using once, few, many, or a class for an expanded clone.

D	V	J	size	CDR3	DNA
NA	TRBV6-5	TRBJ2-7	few	CASSYSRFYEQYF	TGTGCCAGCAGTTACTCGAGGTTCTACGAGCAGTACTTC
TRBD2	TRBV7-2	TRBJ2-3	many	CASSPRTSGRFGTDTQYF	TGTGCCAGCAGTCCCAGGACTAGCGGGAGATTCGGCACAGATACGCAGTATTTT
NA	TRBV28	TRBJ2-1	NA	CATLPSGYNEQFF	TGTGCCACCCTTCCCAGCGGATACAATGAGCAGTTCTTC
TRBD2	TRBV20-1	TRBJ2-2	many	CSASNAGGGELFF	TGCAGTGCTAGTAACGCGGGAGGGGGGGAGCTGTTTTTT
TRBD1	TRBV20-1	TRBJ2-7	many	CSARTLRDRAGEQYF	TGCAGTGCTAGAACCCTCCGGGACAGGGCTGGCGAGCAGTACTTC
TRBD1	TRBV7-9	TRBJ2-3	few	CASSFLGDRVTDTQYF	TGTGCCAGCAGCTTCCTAGGGGACAGGGTCACAGATACGCAGTATTTT
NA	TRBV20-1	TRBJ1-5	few	CSASIGTNSNQPQHF	TGCAGTGCTTCCATAGGGACAAATAGCAATCAGCCCCAGCATTTT
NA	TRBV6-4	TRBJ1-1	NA	CASSALRDTEAFF	TGTGCCAGCAGTGCATTAAGGGACACTGAAGCTTTCTTT
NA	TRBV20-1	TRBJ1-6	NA	CSAWRSSYNSPLHF	TGCAGTGCCTGGCGTAGTTCCTATAATTCACCCCTCCACTTT
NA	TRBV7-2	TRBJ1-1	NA	CASSTWGGNTEAFF	TGTGCCAGCAGCACCTGGGGGGGAAACACTGAAGCTTTCTTT